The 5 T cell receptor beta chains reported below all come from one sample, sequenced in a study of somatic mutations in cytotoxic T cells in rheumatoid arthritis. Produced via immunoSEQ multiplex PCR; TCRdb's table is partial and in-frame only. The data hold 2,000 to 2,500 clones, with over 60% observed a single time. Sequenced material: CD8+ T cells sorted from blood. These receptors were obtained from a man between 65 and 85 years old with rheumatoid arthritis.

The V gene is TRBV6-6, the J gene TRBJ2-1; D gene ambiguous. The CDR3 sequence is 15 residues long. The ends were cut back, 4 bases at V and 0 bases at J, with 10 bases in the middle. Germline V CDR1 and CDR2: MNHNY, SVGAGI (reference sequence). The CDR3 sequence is CASSSRKSSYNEQFF. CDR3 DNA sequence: TGTGCCAGCAGTTCCAGGAAGAGCTCCTACAATGAGCAGTTCTTC.

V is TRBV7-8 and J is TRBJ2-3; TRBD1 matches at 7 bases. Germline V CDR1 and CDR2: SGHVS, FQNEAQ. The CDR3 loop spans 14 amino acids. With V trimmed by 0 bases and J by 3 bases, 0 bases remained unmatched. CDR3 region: CASSLATGTDTQYF. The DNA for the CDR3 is TGTGCCAGCAGCTTAGCGACAGGGACAGATACGCAGTATTTT.

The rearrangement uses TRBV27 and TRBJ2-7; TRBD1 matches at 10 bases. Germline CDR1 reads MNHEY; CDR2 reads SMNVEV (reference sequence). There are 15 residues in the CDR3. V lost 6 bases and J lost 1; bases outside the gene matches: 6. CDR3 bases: TGTGCCAGCAGCCTGGACAGGGGGTCTTCCTACGAGCAGTACTTC. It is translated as CASSLDRGSSYEQYF.

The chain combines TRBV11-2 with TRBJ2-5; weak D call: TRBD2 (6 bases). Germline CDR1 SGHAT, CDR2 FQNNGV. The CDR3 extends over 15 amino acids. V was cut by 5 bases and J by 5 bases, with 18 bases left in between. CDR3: CASSPAGGGRETQYF. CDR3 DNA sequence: TGTGCCAGCAGCCCCGCCGGGGGTGGACGGGAGACCCAGTACTTC.

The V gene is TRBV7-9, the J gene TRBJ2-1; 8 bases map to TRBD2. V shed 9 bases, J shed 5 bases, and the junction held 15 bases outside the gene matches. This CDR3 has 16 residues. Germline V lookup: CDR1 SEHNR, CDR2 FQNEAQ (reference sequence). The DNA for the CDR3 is TGTGCCAGTATCACCCGACTAGCGAACGGGGACAATGAGCAGTTCTTC. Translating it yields CASITRLANGDNEQFF.